Following are 10 T cell receptor beta chains from one sample sequenced in a study of T cells and copy number aberrations in small-cell lung cancer. Data came from immunoSEQ multiplex PCR; TCRdb stores just in-frame clones and leaves some out. The sample records approximately 6,600 clones, roughly three quarters being singletons. The sequenced material came from normal tissue next to the tumor. The receptors here all came from a woman aged 65 to 85 with small cell lung cancer. Some clones in this sample may be carry-over from other donors' samples.

The CDR3 here is CAISSDRGSYEQYF. For the CDR3, the DNA is TGTGCCATCAGCTCTGACAGGGGGTCCTACGAGCAGTACTTC. V and J are TRBV10-3 and TRBJ2-7; 9 bases agree with TRBD1. V was clipped by 6 bases and J by 1 base; unmatched bases: 4. CDR1 is ENHRY and CDR2 is SYGVKD in the germline V gene. The CDR3 length is 14 residues.

V is TRBV2 and J is TRBJ2-3; the D gene could be TRBD1 or TRBD2 (5 bases each). Germline V lookup: CDR1 SNHLY, CDR2 FYNNEI. The CDR3 runs 15 residues. V gave up 9 bases and J gave up 2 bases, with 18 bases separating them. In nucleotides, the CDR3 is TGTGCCAGTCAGAGAGGGACGTTCACCACAGATACGCAGTATTTT. This codes for CASQRGTFTTDTQYF.

The chain recombines TRBV11-2 with TRBJ2-6; D gene uncertain. From germline, CDR1 is SGHAT and CDR2 FQNNGV. Trimming took 5 bases from V and 5 from J, leaving 22 bases between them. The CDR3 is 18 amino acids. CDR3 amino acids: CASSPGKQATSRANVLTF. The CDR3 nucleotides read TGTGCCAGCAGCCCCGGCAAACAAGCAACAAGTCGGGCCAACGTCCTGACTTTC.

The genes are TRBV18 and TRBJ2-2; no reliable D call. V was shortened by 0 bases and J by 4 bases, with 9 bases between the two germline ends. The CDR3 has 15 residues. CDR1 and CDR2 (germline): KGHSH, LQKENI. The CDR3 region has the DNA TGTGCCAGCTCACCACCGGGCTCTTTCACCGGGGAGCTGTTTTTT. Protein product: CASSPPGSFTGELFF.

This chain links TRBV6-6 with TRBJ2-5; TRBD2 aligns across 14 bases. There are 15 residues in the CDR3. V gave up 6 bases and J gave up 4 bases; unmatched junction bases: 4. The germline V gene encodes CDR1 MNHNY and CDR2 SVGAGI (reference sequence). The CDR3 here is CASSRTSGRPETQYF. CDR3 nucleotide sequence: TGTGCCAGCAGCCGGACTAGCGGGAGGCCAGAGACCCAGTACTTC.

Points on this clone: A junction end diverges from the germline sequence, so it may reflect a read error. The same CDR3 can be traced to other DNA sequences in this sample. In DNA, the CDR3 is TGTGCTAGTAGCCCTGTATCCGGTTCGCTCTCCTACGAGCAGTACTTC. Protein: CASSPVSGSLSYEQYF. The chain employs TRBV19 and TRBJ2-7; D not resolved. The CDR3 length is 16 residues. Germline-derived CDR1 and CDR2 are LNHDA and SQIVND (reference sequence).

V usage is TRBV12-5 and J usage is TRBJ2-2; D uncertain. CDR3 length: 14 amino acids. Germline V gene sequence: CDR1 LGHNT, CDR2 FRNRAP. V lost 1 base and J 6 bases, leaving 9 bases between the germline ends. The CDR3 sequence: CASGLDPGPGELFF. In DNA, the CDR3 is TGTGCTAGTGGTTTGGACCCCGGTCCCGGGGAGCTGTTTTTT.

J is TRBJ1-1 and V is TRBV28; D is ambiguous. V dropped 5 bases and J dropped 5 bases, with 15 bases sitting between them. Per the germline V gene, CDR1 is MDHEN and CDR2 is SYDVKM. The CDR3 contains 14 residues. In DNA, the CDR3 is TGTGCCAGCAGTCCCCCCCGGGTGGAAACTGAAGCTTTCTTT. It encodes CASSPPRVETEAFF. The full variable domain, completed using reference TRBV28 and TRBJ1-1, is DVKVTQSSRYLVKRTGEKVFLECVQDMDHENMFWYRQDPGLGLRLIYFSYDVKMKEKGDIPEGYSVSREKKERFSLILESASTNQTSMYLCASSPPRVETEAFFGQGTRLTVV.

This sequence joins TRBV19 and TRBJ1-1, with TRBD1 as a possible D gene (6 bases). Trimming stripped 7 bases from V and 2 bases from J, with 14 bases between. The V gene's germline CDR1 is LNHDA and CDR2 SQIVND (reference sequence). This CDR3 is built from 14 residues. The CDR3 DNA reads as TGTGCCAGTAAGGGAAACAGGGATAACACTGAAGCTTTCTTT. Residues: CASKGNRDNTEAFF.

V usage is TRBV4-3 and J usage is TRBJ2-2; the D call may be TRBD1 or TRBD2 (5 bases each). The germline V and J ends were trimmed by 4 bases and 6 bases, with 15 bases remaining between them. From germline, CDR1 is LGHNA and CDR2 YSLEER. This CDR3 spans 15 amino acids. The CDR3 coding sequence is TGCGCCAGCAGCCCCTTCCTGGGACGGGCCGGGGAGCTGTTTTTT. Protein: CASSPFLGRAGELFF.